Listed below are T cell receptor beta chains from one sample, sequenced in a study of shared clonotypes between healthy human individuals. Here immunoSEQ multiplex PCR was the method, and the copy in TCRdb shows in-frame clones only, minus some. The table shows about 2.2 million clones, with about 94% occurring only once. The sequencing input was naive CD8+ T cells from PBMCs. The source is a man between 18 and 35 years old in good health. Some clones in this sample may be carry-over from other donors' samples. Both conserved end residues are trimmed from each CDR3. The D gene is left open where the match is weak. Clone sizes are given selectively: once, few, many, or a class where the clone is expanded.

d_call j_call v_call clone_size cdr3_aa
- TRBJ2-2 TRBV9 - ASSVGATGELF
- TRBJ2-1 TRBV28 - ASSSPGAHNEQF
- TRBJ2-1 TRBV7-6 - ASSLAFGRSSYNEQF
- TRBJ2-7 TRBV11-3 - ASSLGGRDYEQY
- TRBJ2-2 TRBV7-8 - ASSSLGYTGELF
- TRBJ1-1 TRBV27 once ASSLWEYTEAF
- TRBJ1-2 TRBV5-6 - ASSAGAREADYGYT
- TRBJ1-1 TRBV5-1 once ASSLRPQTGPHEAF
TRBD1 TRBJ1-4 TRBV27 - ASRNRGRLNEKLF
- TRBJ1-5 TRBV5-6 few ASSLGSSEPQH